These T cell receptor beta chains were read from a single sample in a study of PD-L1 blockade in urothelial cancer. Profiling relied on immunoSEQ multiplex PCR, and the TCRdb table lists in-frame clones only, not all of them. The repertoire has around 130,000 clones, 70% to 85% of them found once; the top ten carry about 2.9%. Sequences were derived from PBMCs, sampled around atezolizumab (anti-PD-L1) treatment. The source is a man aged 50 or older with urothelial cancer. Both conserved end residues are part of each CDR3. The D gene is left open where the match is weak. Clone size is given for some rows only: seen once, a few or many times, or a class if the clone is expanded.

d_call: NA
clone_size: once
v_call: TRBV30
j_call: TRBJ2-2
cdr3_nt: TGTGCCTGGAGTTCCGGACAAAACACCGGGGAGCTGTTTTTT
cdr3_aa: CAWSSGQNTGELFF

d_call: TRBD1
clone_size: NA
v_call: TRBV5-3
j_call: TRBJ2-1
cdr3_nt: TGTGCCAGAAGCGAGAAGGGACAGGCGGCCCGAGACCACCGGGACAATGGGCAGTTCTTC
cdr3_aa: CARSEKGQAARDHRDNGQFF

d_call: TRBD1
clone_size: NA
v_call: TRBV19
j_call: TRBJ1-5
cdr3_nt: TGTGCCAGTCGGGACAGGACGGATCAGCCCCAGCATTTT
cdr3_aa: CASRDRTDQPQHF

d_call: NA
clone_size: NA
v_call: TRBV28
j_call: TRBJ2-7
cdr3_nt: TGTGCCAGCAGACTACAGGGATACGAGCAGTACTTC
cdr3_aa: CASRLQGYEQYF

d_call: TRBD1
clone_size: NA
v_call: TRBV5-6
j_call: TRBJ2-1
cdr3_nt: TGTGCCAGCATACTCAGGGGGCGGTACAATGAGCAGTTCTTC
cdr3_aa: CASILRGRYNEQFF

d_call: TRBD2
clone_size: NA
v_call: TRBV5-6
j_call: TRBJ2-3
cdr3_nt: TGTGCCAGCAGCTTGTCCCTACTAGCGGGAGTTAAAGATACGCAGTATTTT
cdr3_aa: CASSLSLLAGVKDTQYF

d_call: TRBD1
clone_size: NA
v_call: TRBV30
j_call: TRBJ1-3
cdr3_nt: TGTGCCTGGAGGTCCGGGCAGGGGGCTGGAAACACCATATATTTT
cdr3_aa: CAWRSGQGAGNTIYF

d_call: NA
clone_size: NA
v_call: TRBV7-2
j_call: TRBJ1-2
cdr3_nt: TGTGCCAGCAGCTTTCGACAGGACTCACCCTACACCTTC
cdr3_aa: CASSFRQDSPYTF

d_call: NA
clone_size: NA
v_call: TRBV7-2
j_call: TRBJ2-5
cdr3_nt: TGTGCCAGCAGCTCGAGTAGAGGGATGGAGACCCAGTACTTC
cdr3_aa: CASSSSRGMETQYF

d_call: NA
clone_size: NA
v_call: TRBV6-1
j_call: TRBJ2-5
cdr3_nt: TGTGCCAGCCAGGGTGGTGAGACCCAGTACTTC
cdr3_aa: CASQGGETQYF

d_call: TRBD2
clone_size: NA
v_call: TRBV19
j_call: TRBJ2-3
cdr3_nt: TGTGCCAGTAGTATTGACAGCGGGAGGGCTTCCATCACAGATACGCAGTATTTT
cdr3_aa: CASSIDSGRASITDTQYF

d_call: NA
clone_size: NA
v_call: TRBV15
j_call: TRBJ2-1
cdr3_nt: TGTGCCACCAGCAGAGATCTATCTAGCGCGCAGTTCTTC
cdr3_aa: CATSRDLSSAQFF

d_call: TRBD1
clone_size: NA
v_call: TRBV19
j_call: TRBJ1-5
cdr3_nt: TGTGCCAGTAGTTCGCGACAGGGCCTCAATCAGCCCCAGCATTTT
cdr3_aa: CASSSRQGLNQPQHF

d_call: TRBD1
clone_size: NA
v_call: TRBV27
j_call: TRBJ2-2
cdr3_nt: TGTGCCAGCAGAACCCGACAGGGAAACACCGGGGAGCTGTTTTTT
cdr3_aa: CASRTRQGNTGELFF

d_call: NA
clone_size: once
v_call: TRBV11-2
j_call: TRBJ2-5
cdr3_nt: TGTGCCAGCAGTCAGGGGAGACGATCAGGGTATGAGACCCAGTACTTC
cdr3_aa: CASSQGRRSGYETQYF

d_call: TRBD1
clone_size: NA
v_call: TRBV11-1
j_call: TRBJ2-7
cdr3_nt: TGTGCCAGCAGCTCCAGGGGGCCTGACGAGCAGTACTTC
cdr3_aa: CASSSRGPDEQYF

d_call: TRBD1
clone_size: few
v_call: TRBV30
j_call: TRBJ1-5
cdr3_nt: TGTGCCTGGAGTGGGGGACAGGGGTACAATCAGCCCCAGCATTTT
cdr3_aa: CAWSGGQGYNQPQHF

d_call: NA
clone_size: NA
v_call: TRBV27
j_call: TRBJ1-4
cdr3_nt: TGTGCCAGCAGGCCACAGGGAACAACTAATGAAAAACTGTTTTTT
cdr3_aa: CASRPQGTTNEKLFF

d_call: NA
clone_size: NA
v_call: TRBV7-8
j_call: TRBJ2-5
cdr3_nt: TGTGCCAGCAGCCCAGCGGTCGAGACCCAGTACTTC
cdr3_aa: CASSPAVETQYF

d_call: NA
clone_size: NA
v_call: TRBV15
j_call: TRBJ1-4
cdr3_nt: TGTGCCACCAGCAGAGAATGGACAGCCGAAAAACTGTTTTTT
cdr3_aa: CATSREWTAEKLFF

d_call: NA
clone_size: NA
v_call: TRBV5-6
j_call: TRBJ1-2
cdr3_nt: TGTGCCAGCAGCTTGGTGGGGGGATCTGGCTACACCTTC
cdr3_aa: CASSLVGGSGYTF

d_call: TRBD2
clone_size: NA
v_call: TRBV15
j_call: TRBJ2-1
cdr3_nt: TGTGCCACCAGCAGAGGGACTAGCGGGAGAGGTTGGAATGAGCAGTTCTTC
cdr3_aa: CATSRGTSGRGWNEQFF

d_call: NA
clone_size: NA
v_call: TRBV2
j_call: TRBJ2-1
cdr3_nt: TGTGCCAGCACCGGACAGAGCTCCTACAATGAGCAGTTCTTC
cdr3_aa: CASTGQSSYNEQFF

d_call: NA
clone_size: NA
v_call: TRBV19
j_call: TRBJ2-4
cdr3_nt: TGTGCCAGTAGTAAGCCAGGTGAACTAGCCAAAAACATTCAGTACTTC
cdr3_aa: CASSKPGELAKNIQYF

d_call: NA
clone_size: NA
v_call: TRBV6-5
j_call: TRBJ1-6
cdr3_nt: TGTGCCAGCAGTTACTCGCTGGGGCAGGGGAATTCACCCCTCCACTTT
cdr3_aa: CASSYSLGQGNSPLHF

d_call: TRBD2
clone_size: NA
v_call: TRBV19
j_call: TRBJ2-1
cdr3_nt: TGTGCCAGTAGTATCGCCTATCGGGAGGGTTCTGAGCAGTTCTTC
cdr3_aa: CASSIAYREGSEQFF

d_call: TRBD1
clone_size: NA
v_call: TRBV28
j_call: TRBJ2-7
cdr3_nt: TGTGCCAGCAGTTTAGGGACAGGGGAGAAGTACTTC
cdr3_aa: CASSLGTGEKYF

d_call: NA
clone_size: NA
v_call: TRBV28
j_call: TRBJ2-3
cdr3_nt: TGTGCCAGCAGTTTGATGGCGGGAATGGATACGCAGTATTTT
cdr3_aa: CASSLMAGMDTQYF

d_call: NA
clone_size: NA
v_call: TRBV28
j_call: TRBJ2-3
cdr3_nt: TGTGCCAGCATTAGCGGAGATACGCAGTATTTT
cdr3_aa: CASISGDTQYF

d_call: TRBD1
clone_size: NA
v_call: TRBV6-1
j_call: TRBJ1-1
cdr3_nt: TGTGCCAGCAGTGAATATGGGGAAGACAGGGGTTGGAACACTGAAGCTTTCTTT
cdr3_aa: CASSEYGEDRGWNTEAFF

d_call: NA
clone_size: NA
v_call: TRBV10-3
j_call: TRBJ2-7
cdr3_nt: TGTGCCACCTGGGACGCGGGAACGAGCTCCTACGAGCAGTACTTC
cdr3_aa: CATWDAGTSSYEQYF